This is a list of T cell receptor beta chains from one sample in a study of identical twins. TCRdb itself ran the 5' RACE reads through MiXCR, one entry per CDR3 protein. This sample has around 160,000 distinct CDR3 sequences, with around 3.6% found just once. Source material: memory T cells sorted from blood. The receptors derive from a man younger than 35 in good health. Each CDR3 is given without its conserved first and last residue. Each record gives: J gene, V gene, CDR3 protein.

>TRBJ2-7|TRBV7-2
ASSLERNYEQY
>TRBJ2-7|TRBV3-1
ASSRGAVTYEQY
>TRBJ2-1|TRBV20-1
SARAQGDEQF
>TRBJ2-5|TRBV15
ATSRDPGSGETQY
>TRBJ2-1|TRBV19
ASSAGRQF
>TRBJ2-3|TRBV27
ASSHLARGSTDTQY
>TRBJ2-1|TRBV14
ASRYSGSGPQF
>TRBJ2-3|TRBV29-1
SVDIPTDTQY
>TRBJ2-1|TRBV11-2
ASSLERGQGDEQF
>TRBJ2-1|TRBV7-8
ASSSKTGLAGYEQF
>TRBJ1-1|TRBV29-1
SVGEVAGMMNTEAF
>TRBJ1-1|TRBV7-2
ASSLRVQGARTEAF
>TRBJ2-7|TRBV18
ASSPQRVRSNAGEQY
>TRBJ1-2|TRBV19
ASSILGQTYGYT
>TRBJ2-5|TRBV5-1
ASSLGYREETQY
>TRBJ2-1|TRBV12-5
ASGTPGFYEQF
>TRBJ1-1|TRBV20-1
SAREGWNTEAF
>TRBJ2-7|TRBV20-1
SARELAAGINYEQY
>TRBJ2-3|TRBV6-1
ASSPNRWQNIDTQY
>TRBJ2-1|TRBV29-1
SVDTLYEQF
>TRBJ2-2|TRBV12-3/TRBV12-4
ASSNGGLVISRELF
>TRBJ2-5|TRBV20-1
SAPLHPQETQY
>TRBJ2-1|TRBV29-1
SVQNGTGREQF
>TRBJ2-6|TRBV5-1
ASRGQGLGANVLT
>TRBJ1-1|TRBV20-1
SARPTGTIHVTEAF
>TRBJ2-6|TRBV25-1
ASSERFSGANVLT